The T cell receptor beta chain described here comes from a study of blood T cells in healthy people across ages. Study conclusions and caveats: Fewer expanded clones and more diversity marked long-lived versus aged donors.

Then a second PCR, running roughly 7 to 11 cycles, was carried out with a sample-barcoded 5' primer and a J-beta primer mix. CDR3-containing paired-end reads numbering at least 2.5 million came from each sample. TCRdb passed the 5' RACE reads through MiXCR, listing each CDR3 protein once. The sample includes 1.5 million to 2 million distinct CDR3 sequences, approximately 28% of them seen just once. The table lists this clonotype with a few counts. Antigen unknown. The sample was blood. The clonotype comes from a woman in her twenties or thirties in good health.

Here the CDR3 DNA reads TGTGCCTGGAGTGTTCCGGGAATGGGCGAGCAGTACTTC. Protein product: CAWSVPGMGEQYF. This chain links TRBV30 with TRBJ2-7, with D perhaps TRBD2 (5 bases). This CDR3 spans 13 amino acids. V lost 0 bases to trimming and J lost 6 bases, with 12 bases between them. Germline CDR1 and CDR2: GTSNPN and SVGIG (reference sequence). The full variable domain, rest sourced from reference TRBV30 and TRBJ2-7, is SQTIHQWPATLVQPVGSPLSLECTVEGTSNPNLYWYRQAAGRGLQLLFYSVGIGQISSEVPQNLSASRPQDRQFILSSKKLLLSDSGFYLCAWSVPGMGEQYFGPGTRLTVT.